The rows below give T cell receptor beta chains drawn from one sample of a study of T-cell reconstitution after alpha-beta-depleted transplantation in children. Each CDR3 protein is one row after TCRdb ran MiXCR on the PCR reads. The sample lists some 500,000 distinct CDR3 sequences, around 20% occurring once. Source: PBMCs from the stem cell graft donor, taken from the stem cell graft. The receptors stem from a human donor who donated a stem cell graft to a child with acute lymphoblastic leukemia. Each CDR3 is given with its conserved first and last residue. The D gene is left open where the match is weak. Size values are once, few and many counts, or a class for expanded clones, and some rows have none.

clone_size	v_call	j_call	d_call	cdr3_aa	cdr3_nt
-	TRBV4-1	TRBJ2-1	-	CASSPLGRTLYNEQFF	TGCGCCAGCAGCCCCCTGGGACGGACTTTGTACAATGAGCAGTTCTTC
few	TRBV12-3/TRBV12-4	TRBJ2-7	-	CASSRPSSYEQYF	TGTGCCAGCTCGCGTCCGAGCTCCTACGAGCAGTACTTC
many	TRBV6-4	TRBJ2-1	TRBD2	CASKAGLANNEQFF	TGTGCCAGCAAAGCCGGACTAGCCAACAATGAGCAGTTCTTC
many	TRBV5-6	TRBJ2-5	TRBD1	CASSSGGRETQYF	TGTGCCAGCAGCTCAGGGGGAAGGGAGACCCAGTACTTC
-	TRBV20-1	TRBJ2-3	TRBD2	CSAFRLAGGRGTQYF	TGCAGTGCGTTCAGACTAGCGGGAGGACGGGGTACGCAGTATTTT
few	TRBV9	TRBJ1-1	-	CASSEGGGGYTEAFF	TGTGCCAGCAGCGAGGGGGGAGGGGGGTACACTGAAGCTTTCTTT
many	TRBV27	TRBJ2-7	-	CASSLSAQPYEQYF	TGTGCCAGCAGTTTATCTGCGCAGCCCTACGAGCAGTACTTC
-	TRBV2	TRBJ2-2	-	CASSGRTKNTGELFF	TGTGCCAGCAGTGGACGGACAAAGAACACCGGGGAGCTGTTTTTT
-	TRBV3-1	TRBJ1-1	TRBD1	CASSQRQGMRTEAFF	TGTGCCAGCAGCCAACGACAGGGGATGCGCACTGAAGCTTTCTTT
few	TRBV11-2	TRBJ2-3	TRBD2	CASRLRGGLAGSTDTQYF	TGTGCCAGCAGACTAAGGGGAGGACTAGCGGGAAGCACAGATACGCAGTATTTT
-	TRBV20-1	TRBJ2-6	TRBD1	CSAPPGTVDSSGANVLTF	TGCAGTGCCCCCCCCGGGACAGTCGACAGCTCTGGGGCCAACGTCCTGACTTTC
few	TRBV19	TRBJ2-3	TRBD2	CASSTGLGLVDMQYF	TGTGCCAGTAGCACGGGACTAGGCTTGGTAGATATGCAGTATTTT
few	TRBV6-1	TRBJ1-2	TRBD1	CASETTGGMDGYTF	TGTGCCAGTGAAACGACAGGGGGAATGGATGGCTACACCTTC
-	TRBV15	TRBJ2-7	-	CATSRTGRPYEQYF	TGTGCCACCAGCAGAACCGGCAGGCCTTACGAGCAGTACTTC
few	TRBV20-1	TRBJ2-1	-	CSALGGEYNEQFF	TGCAGTGCCTTGGGGGGAGAGTACAATGAGCAGTTCTTC
-	TRBV5-1	TRBJ2-7	TRBD1	CASSLGQGAAYEQYF	TGCGCCAGCAGCCTCGGACAGGGGGCGGCCTACGAGCAGTACTTC
few	TRBV6-2/TRBV6-3	TRBJ2-6	-	CASSGGVSGANVLTF	TGTGCCAGCAGTGGAGGGGTTTCTGGGGCCAACGTCCTGACTTTC
few	TRBV6-1	TRBJ2-3	TRBD2	CASCDRLAGTDTQYF	TGTGCCAGCTGTGACCGACTAGCGGGCACAGATACGCAGTATTTT
-	TRBV5-1	TRBJ2-1	-	CASSLEAGVPYNEQFF	TGCGCCAGCAGCTTGGAGGCAGGGGTTCCCTACAATGAGCAGTTCTTC
few	TRBV7-9	TRBJ2-5	-	CASTQSSRAPYF	TGTGCCAGCACCCAATCATCGCGAGCCCCGTACTTC
few	TRBV2	TRBJ2-3	-	CASSKLDISTDTQYF	TGTGCCAGCAGTAAGCTCGACATCAGCACAGATACGCAGTATTTT
-	TRBV29-1	TRBJ2-1	-	CSVSIRATRGDEQFF	TGCAGCGTCTCAATAAGGGCCACAAGGGGCGATGAGCAGTTCTTC
-	TRBV12-3/TRBV12-4	TRBJ1-5	TRBD1	CASTYRGSNQPQHF	TGTGCCAGCACTTACAGGGGTTCCAATCAGCCCCAGCATTTT
few	TRBV12-3/TRBV12-4	TRBJ2-7	-	CASSFGVPSSYEQYF	TGTGCCAGCAGTTTCGGGGTACCAAGCTCCTACGAGCAGTACTTC
many	TRBV5-1	TRBJ2-2	TRBD2	CASSSSATSGITGELFF	TGCGCCAGCAGCAGTTCCGCGACTAGCGGGATCACCGGGGAGCTGTTTTTT
-	TRBV7-8	TRBJ2-3	-	CASSLDYRDTDTQYF	TGTGCCAGCAGCTTAGATTACCGGGACACAGATACGCAGTATTTT
-	TRBV11-2	TRBJ2-7	TRBD2	CASSFLAGGLIYEQYF	TGTGCCAGCAGCTTCCTAGCGGGAGGTCTTATCTACGAGCAGTACTTC
-	TRBV4-1	TRBJ2-3	TRBD2	CASSQPTSGRLGDTQYF	TGCGCCAGCAGCCAGCCGACTAGCGGGAGGTTGGGAGATACGCAGTATTTT
-	TRBV7-3	TRBJ2-7	TRBD1	CASSLRPRGQGQDEQYF	TGTGCCAGCAGCTTAAGGCCTCGGGGACAGGGGCAGGACGAGCAGTACTTC
many	TRBV7-8	TRBJ2-1	TRBD2	CASSTLAGGPNEQFF	TGTGCCAGCAGCACCCTAGCGGGAGGGCCCAATGAGCAGTTCTTC
few	TRBV4-1	TRBJ1-2	TRBD1	CASSHERDRGNGYTF	TGCGCCAGCAGCCACGAGCGGGACAGGGGAAATGGCTACACCTTC
-	TRBV14	TRBJ1-2	-	CASSPRFNYGYTF	TGTGCCAGCAGCCCGCGGTTTAACTATGGCTACACCTTC
few	TRBV29-1	TRBJ1-5	-	CSVRGAGNQPQHF	TGCAGCGTAAGAGGGGCCGGCAATCAGCCCCAGCATTTT
few	TRBV5-8	TRBJ2-2	TRBD1	CASTWGTVTGELFF	TGTGCCAGCACCTGGGGGACAGTCACCGGGGAGCTGTTTTTT
-	TRBV6-5	TRBJ1-5	-	CASSYSGNNQPQHF	TGTGCCAGCAGTTACTCGGGGAACAATCAGCCCCAGCATTTT